Listed here are 30 T cell receptor beta chains from one sample, sequenced in a study of shared clonotypes between healthy human individuals. The method was immunoSEQ multiplex PCR; TCRdb's version includes in-frame clones alone and lacks a portion of them. Of roughly 2,500,000 clones detected, 93% appear once; the ten largest clones hold approximately 0.35%. The specimen was naive CD4+ T cells from PBMCs. The subset is: CD45RA+ positively selected. All receptors derive from a man between 18 and 29 years old in good health. Some clones in this sample may be carry-over from other donors' samples.

The chain recombines TRBV7-3 with TRBJ2-1; 13 bases are a match to TRBD2. The CDR3 loop spans 15 amino acids. V trimming: 5 bases; J trimming: 8 bases; junction bases outside the gene matches: 6. From germline, CDR1 is SGHTA and CDR2 FQGTGA. The CDR3 coding sequence is TGTGCCAGCAGCCTCGGGACTAGCGGGAATCATGAGCAGTTCTTC. It codes for CASSLGTSGNHEQFF.

The chain has TRBV9 and TRBJ2-5; a possible D gene is TRBD2 (5 bases). This CDR3 has 14 residues. Germline V lookup: CDR1 SGDLS, CDR2 YYNGEE. The germline V and J ends were trimmed by 3 bases and 5 bases, with 14 bases remaining between them. The chain's CDR3 is CASSADSRWETQYF. The CDR3 nucleotides read TGTGCCAGCAGCGCGGACTCGAGATGGGAGACCCAGTACTTC.

V and J are TRBV11-2 and TRBJ1-1; D is unclear. Germline V lookup: CDR1 SGHAT, CDR2 FQNNGV. Trimming pared 7 bases from V and 5 bases from J, leaving 14 bases between. CDR3 size: 13 residues. CDR3 bases: TGTGCCAGCACCTCGATCAAGCGGACTGAAGCTTTCTTT. Its translation: CASTSIKRTEAFF.

V gene TRBV7-8 combines with J gene TRBJ2-3; 11 bases line up with TRBD2. The CDR3 runs 16 residues. Trimming at V came to 5 bases and at J to 5 bases, leaving 9 bases not matched to a gene. Looked up from germline, CDR1 is SGHVS and CDR2 is FQNEAQ. The CDR3 spells CASSPIAGGLVDTQYF. The CDR3 nucleotides read TGTGCCAGCAGCCCCATAGCGGGAGGGCTCGTAGATACGCAGTATTTT. The full variable domain, rest sourced from reference TRBV7-8 and TRBJ2-3, is GAGVSQSPRYKVAKRGQDVALRCDPISGHVSLFWYQQALGQGPEFLTYFQNEAQLDKSGLPSDRFFAERPEGSVSTLKIQRTQQEDSAVYLCASSPIAGGLVDTQYFGPGTRLTVL.

Here the CDR3 reads CAWRPRSRASGRRTLYNEQFF. CDR3 in DNA: TGTGCCTGGAGGCCCAGGAGTCGCGCTAGCGGGAGGAGGACCCTCTACAATGAGCAGTTCTTC. V is TRBV30 and J is TRBJ2-1; 11 bases map to TRBD2. The V gene end was trimmed by 3 bases and the J gene end by 3 bases; junction bases not matched to a gene: 22. The germline V gene has CDR1 GTSNPN and CDR2 SVGIG (reference sequence). The CDR3 length is 21 residues.

The chain joins TRBV11-3 to TRBJ2-5; D perhaps matches TRBD1 (6 bases). The germline V gene encodes CDR1 SGHNT and CDR2 YENEEA. The CDR3 sequence is 14 residues long. Trimming took 6 bases from V and 4 from J, leaving 15 bases between them. CDR3 region: CASSHRAQGETQYF. In DNA, the CDR3 is TGTGCCAGCAGTCACCGGGCACAGGGAGAGACCCAGTACTTC.

The chain joins TRBV28 to TRBJ2-3, with 15 bases that match TRBD2. There are 15 residues in the CDR3. V lost 6 bases and J lost 5; bases outside the gene matches: 3. Germline values: CDR1 MDHEN, CDR2 SYDVKM. Here the CDR3 DNA reads TGTGCCAGCAGCGGGACTAGCGGGAGGAGAGATACGCAGTATTTT. It translates to CASSGTSGRRDTQYF.

The J gene is TRBJ2-2, the V gene TRBV18; D ambiguous. Trimming took 5 bases from V and 0 from J, leaving 13 bases between them. Germline loops: CDR1 KGHSH, CDR2 LQKENI. CDR3 length: 16 amino acids. The CDR3 loop reads CASSSYGFPNTGELFF. CDR3 nucleotides: TGTGCCAGCTCATCGTACGGGTTCCCGAACACCGGGGAGCTGTTTTTT.

V is TRBV28 and J is TRBJ1-5; 8 bases match TRBD1. After removal of 5 bases from V and 6 bases from J, the junction contained 15 bases not matched to a gene. Germline V gives CDR1 MDHEN, CDR2 SYDVKM. The CDR3 runs 17 residues. The CDR3 loop reads CASSPPRDRQLGQPQHF. In DNA, the CDR3 is TGTGCCAGCAGTCCGCCGAGGGACAGGCAGTTGGGTCAGCCCCAGCATTTT. The entire variable domain, with the rest obtained from reference TRBV28 and TRBJ1-5, is as follows: DVKVTQSSRYLVKRTGEKVFLECVQDMDHENMFWYRQDPGLGLRLIYFSYDVKMKEKGDIPEGYSVSREKKERFSLILESASTNQTSMYLCASSPPRDRQLGQPQHFGDGTRLSIL.

J is TRBJ1-5 and V is TRBV5-5; unclear D gene. V lost 0 bases, J lost 1 base, and 11 bases lay in between. Germline-derived CDR1 and CDR2 are SGHKS and YYEKEE (reference sequence). The CDR3 covers 16 residues. CDR3 bases: TGTGCCAGCAGCTTGGGTGCAGACCACAGCAATCAGCCCCAGCATTTT. This encodes CASSLGADHSNQPQHF.

The chain couples TRBV6-6 to TRBJ2-7, with TRBD2 as a possible D gene (6 bases). V lost 4 bases and J lost 6, with 10 bases in between. Germline CDR1 reads MNHNY; CDR2 reads SVGAGI (reference sequence). The CDR3 extends over 12 amino acids. CDR3 DNA: TGTGCCAGCAGTTCAGGGAGGCGCGAGCAGTACTTC. It is translated as CASSSGRREQYF.

This clone was picked up one time. This chain links TRBV7-2 with TRBJ1-1; D is unclear. The CDR3 length is 12 residues. V gave up 5 bases and J gave up 6 bases, with 10 bases separating them. Looked up from germline, CDR1 is SGHTA and CDR2 is FQGNSA. In DNA, the CDR3 is TGTGCCAGCAGCACTATTAATTCTGAAGCTTTCTTT. This encodes CASSTINSEAFF.

The genes are TRBV6-4 and TRBJ2-3; possible D gene TRBD1, 6 bases. The CDR3 length is 12 residues. V lost 6 bases to trimming and J lost 10 bases, with 14 bases between them. Germline V gene data show CDR1 as MRHNA and CDR2 as SNTAGT. The CDR3 here is CASRETGLPQYF. CDR3 coding DNA: TGTGCCAGCAGGGAAACAGGGTTACCGCAGTATTTT.

The sample holds one count of this clone. The rearrangement links TRBV7-9 to TRBJ2-7, with 16 bases identical to TRBD2. Germline V gene sequence: CDR1 SEHNR, CDR2 FQNEAQ (reference sequence). The CDR3 runs to 19 residues. V trimming: 5 bases; J trimming: 3 bases; junction bases outside the gene matches: 13. The CDR3 DNA sequence: TGTGCCAGCAGCGCAAAGACCGGGACTAGCGGGAGGGCCGTCTACGAGCAGTACTTC. Its protein is CASSAKTGTSGRAVYEQYF.

The chain couples TRBV6-5 to TRBJ2-5, with 7 nucleotides matching TRBD1. V was pared by 2 bases and J by 0 bases, with 6 bases of the junction left unmatched. The CDR3 extends over 16 amino acids. Germline V gene sequence: CDR1 MNHEY, CDR2 SVGAGI. The CDR3, as DNA: TGTGCCAGCAGTTACGGTTTTACAGGGGACCAAGAGACCCAGTACTTC. Translated: CASSYGFTGDQETQYF.

The rearrangement links TRBV28 to TRBJ1-4; TRBD1 is a possible D gene (5 bases). Germline values: CDR1 MDHEN, CDR2 SYDVKM. The CDR3 spans 14 residues. Trimming took 3 bases from V and 5 from J, leaving 10 bases between them. The CDR3 DNA reads as TGTGCCAGCAGTTTTTTAGGGGTCAATGAAAAACTGTTTTTT. This translates into CASSFLGVNEKLFF.

The rearrangement links TRBV27 to TRBJ2-5, with 11 bases lining up with TRBD1. CDR1 MNHEY and CDR2 SMNVEV come from the germline V gene (reference sequence). The CDR3 covers 15 residues. J gave up 4 bases and V 4 bases, and 5 bases lay outside the gene matches. The CDR3 coding sequence is TGTGCCAGCAGTTCCGGGACAGGGGGTCCAGAGACCCAGTACTTC. This encodes CASSSGTGGPETQYF.

The CDR3 DNA reads TGCGCCAGCAGCTTGAGTTACGACTCTGGAAACACCATATATTTT. This encodes CASSLSYDSGNTIYF. The V and J genes are TRBV5-1 and TRBJ1-3; D remains unclear. CDR1 is SGHRS, CDR2 YFSETQ, per germline. This CDR3 spans 15 amino acids. The V and J ends lost 1 base and 0 bases respectively, with 8 bases between them.

CDR3 in amino acids: CASSLVVNEQYF. CDR3 nucleotides: TGTGCCAGCAGTTTAGTAGTCAACGAGCAGTACTTC. The chain recombines TRBV28 with TRBJ2-7; D call uncertain. Between the trimmed V and J ends, which lost 2 bases and 5 bases, there was a span of 7 bases. Germline lookup yields CDR1 MDHEN and CDR2 SYDVKM. There are 12 residues in the CDR3.

This chain links TRBV18 with TRBJ1-5; TRBD1 matches at 7 bases. Germline trimming cut 4 bases from V and 1 base from J; bases unmatched to any gene: 1. This CDR3 is built from 14 residues. Germline loops: CDR1 KGHSH, CDR2 LQKENI. CDR3 DNA: TGTGCCAGCTCACAGGGGGCCAGCAATCAGCCCCAGCATTTT. It translates to CASSQGASNQPQHF.

This chain links TRBV5-4 with TRBJ2-3; the match to TRBD2 covers 7 bases. Per germline, CDR1 SGHNT and CDR2 YYREEE (reference sequence). This CDR3 region has 15 residues. V dropped 0 bases and J dropped 5; count of bases not matched to a gene: 6. The CDR3 loop reads CASSLAGGRGDTQYF. The CDR3 region has the DNA TGTGCCAGCAGCTTGGCGGGAGGCCGGGGAGATACGCAGTATTTT.

J is TRBJ1-5 and V is TRBV28; D is perhaps TRBD1 (6 bases). Germline values: CDR1 MDHEN, CDR2 SYDVKM. This CDR3 region has 17 residues. V gave up 3 bases and J gave up 0 bases, with 15 bases separating them. The chain's CDR3 is CASSFGGFGYSNQPQHF. CDR3 coding DNA: TGTGCCAGCAGTTTCGGGGGCTTTGGGTATAGCAATCAGCCCCAGCATTTT. The variable domain in full, with the rest retrieved from reference TRBV28 and TRBJ1-5, is DVKVTQSSRYLVKRTGEKVFLECVQDMDHENMFWYRQDPGLGLRLIYFSYDVKMKEKGDIPEGYSVSREKKERFSLILESASTNQTSMYLCASSFGGFGYSNQPQHFGDGTRLSIL.

J is TRBJ2-7 and V is TRBV7-9; D not resolved. Germline CDR1 SEHNR, CDR2 FQNEAQ (reference sequence). V lost 3 bases, J lost 0 bases, and 15 bases lay in between. The CDR3 has 16 residues. The CDR3 DNA reads TGTGCCAGCAGCTTGGATCGGCAGTCGTCCTCCTACGAGCAGTACTTC. It translates to CASSLDRQSSSYEQYF.

The J gene is TRBJ2-3, the V gene TRBV4-1, with 7 nucleotides matching TRBD1. This CDR3 spans 17 amino acids. V trimming: 2 bases; J trimming: 4 bases; junction bases outside the gene matches: 12. CDR1 and CDR2 (germline): MGHRA, YSYEKL. The CDR3 DNA reads TGCGCCAGCAGCCAACCGCAGGGGGAAACTGGGTCAGATACGCAGTATTTT. Its protein is CASSQPQGETGSDTQYF.

This chain connects TRBV5-8 to TRBJ2-6; D may be TRBD1 (5 bases). The CDR3 is made up of 16 amino acids. The ends were cut back, 4 bases at V and 1 base at J, with 12 bases in the middle. Germline V gives CDR1 SGHTS, CDR2 YDEGEE. This CDR3 is CASSHGSGSGANVLTF. CDR3 coding DNA: TGTGCCAGCAGCCATGGATCAGGGTCTGGGGCCAACGTCCTGACTTTC.

The V gene is TRBV4-1, the J gene TRBJ2-5, with D possibly TRBD2 on 6 matching bases. The germline V gene has CDR1 MGHRA and CDR2 YSYEKL. Trimming cost V 3 bases and J 4 bases, with 18 bases left between them. The CDR3 has 16 amino acids. The CDR3 is CASSQESSVVGETQYF. The DNA for the CDR3 is TGCGCCAGCAGCCAGGAGTCTAGCGTGGTAGGAGAGACCCAGTACTTC.

The CDR3 reads CSVEGRVNEQFF. The CDR3 coding sequence is TGCAGCGTTGAGGGCAGGGTAAATGAGCAGTTCTTC. The V call is TRBV29-1, the J call TRBJ2-1, with D possibly TRBD1 on 5 matching bases. The germline V gene encodes CDR1 SQVTM and CDR2 ANQGSEA. There are 12 residues in the CDR3. V was trimmed by 3 bases and J by 7 bases, leaving 10 bases between them.

Comment on this clone: The same CDR3 arises from other DNA sequences in this sample as well. The V and J genes are TRBV28 and TRBJ1-2; a weak D match, TRBD1 (5 bases). The CDR3 has 13 amino acids. Germline V lookup: CDR1 MDHEN, CDR2 SYDVKM. The V end was cut by 6 bases, the J end by 4 bases, with 12 bases between. This CDR3 reads CASSSPGFYGYTF. The CDR3 nucleotides are TGTGCCAGCAGCTCGCCAGGGTTCTATGGCTACACCTTC.

The chain employs TRBV28 and TRBJ2-3; D call uncertain. Trimming left V 5 bases short and J 2 bases short, with 5 bases between. Germline CDR1 is MDHEN and CDR2 is SYDVKM. This CDR3 has 12 residues. CDR3 sequence (DNA): TGTGCCAGCAGTGCCGTCACAGATACGCAGTATTTT. It is translated as CASSAVTDTQYF.

V gene TRBV15 combines with J gene TRBJ1-2, with 8 positions matching TRBD1. CDR3 length equals 17 residues. V lost 1 base and J lost 5; bases outside the gene matches: 12. The germline gives CDR1 LNHNV, CDR2 YYDKDF (reference sequence). The chain's CDR3 is CATSRALGQGKWYGYTF. In DNA, the CDR3 is TGTGCCACCAGCAGAGCCCTCGGACAGGGAAAGTGGTATGGCTACACCTTC.